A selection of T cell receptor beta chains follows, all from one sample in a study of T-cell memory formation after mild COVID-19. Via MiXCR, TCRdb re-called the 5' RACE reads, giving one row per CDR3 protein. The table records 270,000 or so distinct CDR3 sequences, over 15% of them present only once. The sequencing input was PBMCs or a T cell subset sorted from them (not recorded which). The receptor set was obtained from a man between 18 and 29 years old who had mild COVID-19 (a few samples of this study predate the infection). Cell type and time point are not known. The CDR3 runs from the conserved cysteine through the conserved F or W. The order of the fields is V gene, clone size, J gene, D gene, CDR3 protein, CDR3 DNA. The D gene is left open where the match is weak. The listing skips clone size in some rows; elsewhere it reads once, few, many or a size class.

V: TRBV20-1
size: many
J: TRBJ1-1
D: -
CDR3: CSAPMVRDGTEAFF
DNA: TGCAGTGCCCCGATGGTGAGGGATGGCACTGAAGCTTTCTTT

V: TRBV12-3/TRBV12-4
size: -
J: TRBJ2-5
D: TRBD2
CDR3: CASSGTSGGRGTQYF
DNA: TGTGCCAGCAGTGGGACTAGCGGGGGGCGGGGGACCCAGTACTTC

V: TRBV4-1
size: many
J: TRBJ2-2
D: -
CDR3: CASSQGQNTGELFF
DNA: TGCGCCAGCAGCCAAGGACAGAACACCGGGGAGCTGTTTTTT

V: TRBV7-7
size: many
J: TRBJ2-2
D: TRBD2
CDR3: CASSVGLASNGELFF
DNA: TGTGCCAGCAGCGTGGGACTAGCGTCTAATGGGGAGCTGTTTTTT

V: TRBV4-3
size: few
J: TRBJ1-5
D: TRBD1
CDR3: CASGQGESQPQHF
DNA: TGCGCCAGCGGACAGGGGGAGAGTCAGCCCCAGCATTTT

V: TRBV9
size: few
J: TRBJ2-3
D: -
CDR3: CASSVGSRTDTQYF
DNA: TGTGCCAGCAGCGTTGGCTCCCGCACAGATACGCAGTATTTT

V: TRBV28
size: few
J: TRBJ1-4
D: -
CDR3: CASRVLPGEKLFF
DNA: TGTGCCAGCAGGGTCCTCCCGGGGGAAAAACTGTTTTTT

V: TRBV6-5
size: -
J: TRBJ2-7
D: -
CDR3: CASSYSLGQYEQYF
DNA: TGTGCCAGCAGTTACTCGTTAGGCCAGTACGAGCAGTACTTC

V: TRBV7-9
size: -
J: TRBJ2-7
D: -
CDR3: CASSPWQGSAYEQYF
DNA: TGTGCCAGCAGCCCCTGGCAGGGGTCCGCCTACGAGCAGTACTTC

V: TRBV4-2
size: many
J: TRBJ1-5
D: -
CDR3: CASSQADSNQPQHF
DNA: TGTGCCAGCAGCCAAGCTGATAGCAATCAGCCCCAGCATTTT

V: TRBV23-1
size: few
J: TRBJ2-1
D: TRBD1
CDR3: CASYERTGSYNEQFF
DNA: TGCGCCAGCTATGAAAGGACAGGTAGCTACAATGAGCAGTTCTTC

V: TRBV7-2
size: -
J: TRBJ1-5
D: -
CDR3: CASSLGGLSNQPQHF
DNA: TGTGCCAGCAGCTTGGGAGGGCTCAGCAATCAGCCCCAGCATTTT

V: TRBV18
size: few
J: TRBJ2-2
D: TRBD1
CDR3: CASSPQGQDNTGELFF
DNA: TGTGCCAGCTCACCCCAGGGACAGGATAACACCGGGGAGCTGTTTTTT

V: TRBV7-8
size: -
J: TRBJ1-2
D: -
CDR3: CASSSSLGTGGYTF
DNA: TGTGCCAGCAGCTCGAGTCTGGGGACGGGTGGCTACACCTTC